Following are 2 T cell receptor beta chains from one sample sequenced in a study of control samples from healthy donors and cancer patients. The table came from immunoSEQ multiplex PCR; TCRdb's copy has only in-frame clones and leaves some out. The sample carries about 120,000 clones, around 92% recorded once. Sequencing used blood. The origin of the receptors is a woman aged 50 to 60 in good health.

The rearrangement joins TRBV9 to TRBJ1-3; a weak D match, TRBD1 (5 bases). This CDR3 is 15 amino acids long. CDR1 and CDR2 from the germline V gene are SGDLS and YYNGEE. Trimming cost V 4 bases and J 4 bases, with 15 bases left between them. The DNA for the CDR3 is TGTGCCAGCAGCCCCCAGGGATTTACCGGAAACACCATATATTTT. It encodes CASSPQGFTGNTIYF.

V usage is TRBV3-1 (or the pseudogene TRBV3-2) and J usage is TRBJ2-5, with D perhaps TRBD2 (5 bases). This CDR3 region has 15 residues. Trimming removed 4 bases from V and 3 bases from J, with 15 bases in between. CDR1 is LGHDT and CDR2 is YNNKEL in the germline V gene (reference sequence). DNA of the CDR3: TGTGCCAGCAGCCCCAAGAGGCTAGCTGAAGAGACCCAGTACTTC. Its translation: CASSPKRLAEETQYF.